The sequence of this T cell receptor beta chain was determined in a study of blood T cells in healthy people across ages. Through a sample-barcoded 5' primer and a J-beta primer mix, a second PCR was run for roughly 6 to 12 cycles. MiXCR, applied by TCRdb to the 5' RACE reads, yields one record per CDR3 protein. Among around 280,000 distinct CDR3 sequences listed, roughly 26% were seen once. This clonotype was detected many times. Germline values: CDR1 SGHDT, CDR2 YYEEEE. Trimming took 0 bases from V and 0 from J, leaving 16 bases between them. The CDR3 runs 17 residues. The material sequenced was blood. J is TRBJ2-7 and V is TRBV5-6; D ambiguous. This TCR derives from a woman aged 70-85 years in good health. The CDR3, as DNA: TGTGCCAGCAGCTTGGGAGGTCTGGGAAGAAGCTCCTACGAGCAGTACTTC. Translation: CASSLGGLGRSSYEQYF.